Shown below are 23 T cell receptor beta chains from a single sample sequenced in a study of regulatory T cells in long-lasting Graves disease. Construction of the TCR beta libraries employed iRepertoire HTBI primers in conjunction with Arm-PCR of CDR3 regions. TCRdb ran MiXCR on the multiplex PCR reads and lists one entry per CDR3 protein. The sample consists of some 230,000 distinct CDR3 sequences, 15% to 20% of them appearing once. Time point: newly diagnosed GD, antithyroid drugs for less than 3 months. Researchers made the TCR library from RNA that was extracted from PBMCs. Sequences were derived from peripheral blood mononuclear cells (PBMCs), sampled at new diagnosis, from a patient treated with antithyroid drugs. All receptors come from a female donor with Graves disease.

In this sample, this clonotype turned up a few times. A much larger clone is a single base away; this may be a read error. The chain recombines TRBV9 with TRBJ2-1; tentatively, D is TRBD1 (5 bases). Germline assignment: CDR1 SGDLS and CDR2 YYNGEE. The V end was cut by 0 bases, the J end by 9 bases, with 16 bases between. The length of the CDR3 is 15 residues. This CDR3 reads CASSVETASPIEQFF. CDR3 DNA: TGTGCCAGCAGCGTAGAGACAGCGAGCCCTATTGAGCAGTTCTTC. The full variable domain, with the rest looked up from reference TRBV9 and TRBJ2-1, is DSGVTQTPKHLITATGQRVTLRCSPRSGDLSVYWYQQSLDQGLQFLIQYYNGEERAKGNILERFSAQQFPDLHSELNLSSLELGDSALYFCASSVETASPIEQFFGPGTRLTVL.

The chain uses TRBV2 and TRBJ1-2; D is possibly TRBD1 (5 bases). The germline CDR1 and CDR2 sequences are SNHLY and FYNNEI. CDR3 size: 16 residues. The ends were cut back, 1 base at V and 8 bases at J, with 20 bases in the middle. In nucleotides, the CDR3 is TGTGCCAGCAGTGAAGTCGGCGGGACGGCCATGGACGGCTACACCTTC. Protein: CASSEVGGTAMDGYTF.

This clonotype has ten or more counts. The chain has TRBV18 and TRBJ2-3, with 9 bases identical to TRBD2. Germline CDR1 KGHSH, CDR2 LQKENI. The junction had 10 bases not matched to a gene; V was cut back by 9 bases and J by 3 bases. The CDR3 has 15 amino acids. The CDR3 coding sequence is TGTGCCAGTCGCGGGACTAGCATTGGAACAGATACGCAGTATTTT. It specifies CASRGTSIGTDTQYF.

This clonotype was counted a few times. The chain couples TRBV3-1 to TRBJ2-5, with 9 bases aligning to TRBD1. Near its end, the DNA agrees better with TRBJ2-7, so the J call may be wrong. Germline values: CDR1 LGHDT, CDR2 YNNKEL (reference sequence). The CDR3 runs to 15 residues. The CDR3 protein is CASSLTGGRGYEQYF. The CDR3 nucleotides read TGTGCCAGCAGCCTCACAGGGGGCAGAGGGTACGAGCAGTACTTC.

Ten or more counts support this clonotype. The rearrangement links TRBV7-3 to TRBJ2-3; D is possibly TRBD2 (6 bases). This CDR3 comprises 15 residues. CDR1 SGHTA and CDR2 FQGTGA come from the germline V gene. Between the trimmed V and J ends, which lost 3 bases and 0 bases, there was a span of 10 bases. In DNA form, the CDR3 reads TGTGCCAGCAGCTTCACCGGGACTAGCACAGATACGCAGTATTTT. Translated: CASSFTGTSTDTQYF. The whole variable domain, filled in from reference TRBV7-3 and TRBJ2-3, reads GAGVSQTPSNKVTEKGKYVELRCDPISGHTALYWYRQSLGQGPEFLIYFQGTGAADDSGLPNDRFFAVRPEGSVSTLKIQRTERGDSAVYLCASSFTGTSTDTQYFGPGTRLTVL.

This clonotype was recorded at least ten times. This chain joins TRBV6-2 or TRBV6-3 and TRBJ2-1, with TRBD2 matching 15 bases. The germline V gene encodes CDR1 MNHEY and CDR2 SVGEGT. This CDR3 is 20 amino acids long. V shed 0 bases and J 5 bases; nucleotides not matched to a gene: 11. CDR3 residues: CASSYSRTSGRGRMDNEQFF. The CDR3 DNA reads TGTGCCAGCAGTTACTCGAGGACTAGCGGGAGGGGGCGGATGGACAATGAGCAGTTCTTC.

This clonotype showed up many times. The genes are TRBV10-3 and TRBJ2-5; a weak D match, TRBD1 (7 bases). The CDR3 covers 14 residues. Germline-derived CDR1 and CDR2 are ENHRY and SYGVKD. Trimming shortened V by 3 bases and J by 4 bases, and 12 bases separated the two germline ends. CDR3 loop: CAISERQGGETQYF. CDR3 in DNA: TGTGCCATCAGTGAAAGGCAGGGGGGAGAGACCCAGTACTTC.

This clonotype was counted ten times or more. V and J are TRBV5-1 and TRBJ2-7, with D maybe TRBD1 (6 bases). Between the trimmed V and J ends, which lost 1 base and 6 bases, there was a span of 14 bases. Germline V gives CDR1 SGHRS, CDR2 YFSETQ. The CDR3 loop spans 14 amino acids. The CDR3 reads CASSLHLQGFEQYF. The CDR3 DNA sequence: TGCGCCAGCAGCTTGCACTTACAGGGTTTCGAGCAGTACTTC.

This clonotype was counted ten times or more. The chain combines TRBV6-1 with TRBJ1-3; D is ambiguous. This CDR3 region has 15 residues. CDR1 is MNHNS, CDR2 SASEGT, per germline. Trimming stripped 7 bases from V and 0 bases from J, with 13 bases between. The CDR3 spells CASTEDGSSGNTIYF. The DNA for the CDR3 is TGTGCCAGCACCGAGGACGGTAGCTCTGGAAACACCATATATTTT.

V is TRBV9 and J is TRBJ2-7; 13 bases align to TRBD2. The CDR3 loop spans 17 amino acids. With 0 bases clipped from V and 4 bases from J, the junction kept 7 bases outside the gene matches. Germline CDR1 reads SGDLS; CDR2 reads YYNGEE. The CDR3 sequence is CASSVEGTSGKGYEQYF. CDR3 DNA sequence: TGTGCCAGCAGCGTAGAGGGGACTAGCGGGAAGGGATACGAGCAGTACTTC.

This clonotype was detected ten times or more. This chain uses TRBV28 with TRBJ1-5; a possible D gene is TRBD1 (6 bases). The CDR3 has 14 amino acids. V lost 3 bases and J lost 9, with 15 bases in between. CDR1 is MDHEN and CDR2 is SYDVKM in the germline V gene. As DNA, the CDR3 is TGTGCCAGCAGTTTTCAGGGGCCGGTTTGGCCCCAGCATTTT. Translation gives CASSFQGPVWPQHF.

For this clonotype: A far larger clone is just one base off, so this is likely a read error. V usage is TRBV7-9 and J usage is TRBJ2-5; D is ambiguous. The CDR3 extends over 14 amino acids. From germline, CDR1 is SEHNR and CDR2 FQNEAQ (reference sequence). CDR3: CASSLHNFEETQSF. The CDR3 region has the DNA TGTGCCAGCAGCTTACACAATTTTGAAGAGACCCAGTCCTTC.

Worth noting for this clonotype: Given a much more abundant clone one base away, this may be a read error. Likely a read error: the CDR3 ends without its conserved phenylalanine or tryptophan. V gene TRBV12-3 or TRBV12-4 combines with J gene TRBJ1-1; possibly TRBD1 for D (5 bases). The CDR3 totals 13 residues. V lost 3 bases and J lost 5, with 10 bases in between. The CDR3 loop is CASSFGGVTEAFS. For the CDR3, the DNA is TGTGCCAGCAGTTTCGGGGGGGTAACTGAAGCTTTCTCT.

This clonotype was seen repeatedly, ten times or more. CDR3 nucleotides: TGTGCCAGCAGCCCGACAGGAAACTATGGCTACACCTTC. Its translation is CASSPTGNYGYTF. V gene TRBV11-2 combines with J gene TRBJ1-2; D is perhaps TRBD1 (6 bases). The CDR3 extends over 13 amino acids. In germline, CDR1 is SGHAT, CDR2 FQNNGV. V lost 5 bases, J lost 2 bases, and 9 bases lay in between.

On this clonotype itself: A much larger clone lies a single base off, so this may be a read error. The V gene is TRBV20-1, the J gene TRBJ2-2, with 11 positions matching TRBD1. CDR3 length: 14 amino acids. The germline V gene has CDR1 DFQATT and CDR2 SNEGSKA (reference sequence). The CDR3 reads CGARGDRGTGELFF. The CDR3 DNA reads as TGCGGTGCTCGAGGGGACAGGGGGACCGGGGAGCTGTTTTTT.

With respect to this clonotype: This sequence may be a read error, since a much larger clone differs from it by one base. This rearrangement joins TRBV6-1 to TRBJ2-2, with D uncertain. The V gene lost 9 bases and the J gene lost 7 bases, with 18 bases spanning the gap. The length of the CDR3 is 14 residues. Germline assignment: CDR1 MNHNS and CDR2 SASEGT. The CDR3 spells CARRVRNSLGELFF. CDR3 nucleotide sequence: TGTGCCAGAAGGGTCCGAAACAGCCTCGGGGAGCTGTTTTTT.

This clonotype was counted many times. In DNA, the CDR3 is TGCAGCGCCGGGGGACAGGCAAACACTGAAGCTTTCTTT. Protein product: CSAGGQANTEAFF. The V call is TRBV29-1, the J call TRBJ1-1; 8 nucleotides agree with TRBD1. This CDR3 is 13 amino acids long. Trimming took 7 bases from V and 2 from J; bases not matched to a gene: 6. Germline values: CDR1 SQVTM, CDR2 ANQGSEA.

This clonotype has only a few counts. For the CDR3, the DNA is TGCAGCGTTGATTATGGGGGCATGGGCAGCGATACGCAGTATTTT. The encoded protein is CSVDYGGMGSDTQYF. This sequence joins TRBV29-1 and TRBJ2-3; tentatively, D is TRBD1 (6 bases). Germline assignment: CDR1 SQVTM and CDR2 ANQGSEA. Trimming removed 3 bases at V and 6 bases at J, with 19 bases between. The length of the CDR3 is 15 residues.

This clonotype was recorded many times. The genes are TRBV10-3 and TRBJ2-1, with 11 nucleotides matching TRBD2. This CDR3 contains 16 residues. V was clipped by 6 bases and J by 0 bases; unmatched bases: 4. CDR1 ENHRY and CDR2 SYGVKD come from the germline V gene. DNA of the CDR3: TGTGCCATCAGCGCTAGCGGGAGGAGCTCCTACAATGAGCAGTTCTTC. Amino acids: CAISASGRSSYNEQFF.

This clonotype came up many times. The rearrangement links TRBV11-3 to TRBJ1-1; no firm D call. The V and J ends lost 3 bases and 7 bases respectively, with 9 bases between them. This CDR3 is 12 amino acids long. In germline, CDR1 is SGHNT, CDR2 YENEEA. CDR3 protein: CASSFKGLEAFF. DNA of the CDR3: TGTGCCAGCAGCTTTAAGGGTCTTGAAGCTTTCTTT. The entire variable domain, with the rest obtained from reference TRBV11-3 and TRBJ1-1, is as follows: EAGVVQSPRYKIIEKKQPVAFWCNPISGHNTLYWYLQNLGQGPELLIRYENEEAVDDSQLPKDRFSAERLKGVDSTLKIQPAELGDSAVYLCASSFKGLEAFFGQGTRLTVV.

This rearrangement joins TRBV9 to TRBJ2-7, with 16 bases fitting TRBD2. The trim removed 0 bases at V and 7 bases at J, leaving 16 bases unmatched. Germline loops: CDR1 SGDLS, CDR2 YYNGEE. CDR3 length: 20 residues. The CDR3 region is CASSVEGTSGRAGGSEEQYF. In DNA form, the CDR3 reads TGTGCCAGCAGCGTAGAGGGGACTAGCGGGAGGGCCGGGGGATCAGAGGAGCAGTACTTC.

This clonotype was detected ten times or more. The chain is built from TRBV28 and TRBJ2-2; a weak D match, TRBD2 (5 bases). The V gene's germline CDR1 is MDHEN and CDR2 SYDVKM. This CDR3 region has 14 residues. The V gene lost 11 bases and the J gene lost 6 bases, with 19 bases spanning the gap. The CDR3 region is CAAAAFGRAGELFF. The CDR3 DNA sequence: TGTGCCGCAGCGGCATTCGGGCGGGCCGGGGAGCTGTTTTTT.

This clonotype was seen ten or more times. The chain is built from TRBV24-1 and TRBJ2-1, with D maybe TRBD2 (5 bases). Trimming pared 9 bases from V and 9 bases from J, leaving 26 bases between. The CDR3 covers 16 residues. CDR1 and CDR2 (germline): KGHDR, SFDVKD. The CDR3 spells CATAPSLGVSFSEQFF. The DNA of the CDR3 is TGTGCCACCGCCCCGAGCTTGGGAGTCTCGTTTAGTGAGCAGTTCTTC.